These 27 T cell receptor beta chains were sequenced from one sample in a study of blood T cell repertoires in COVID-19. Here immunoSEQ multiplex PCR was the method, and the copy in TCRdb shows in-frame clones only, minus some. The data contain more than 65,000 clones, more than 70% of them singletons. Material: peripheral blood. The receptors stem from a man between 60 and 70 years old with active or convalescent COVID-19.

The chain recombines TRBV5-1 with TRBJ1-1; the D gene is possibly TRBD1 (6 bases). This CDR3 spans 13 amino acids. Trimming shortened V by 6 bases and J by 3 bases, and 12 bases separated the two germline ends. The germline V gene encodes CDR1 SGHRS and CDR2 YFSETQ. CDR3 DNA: TGCGCCAGCAAAAAAGGGGGGGACACTGAAGCTTTCTTT. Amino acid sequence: CASKKGGDTEAFF. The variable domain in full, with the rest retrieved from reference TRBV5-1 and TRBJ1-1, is KAGVTQTPRYLIKTRGQQVTLSCSPISGHRSVSWYQQTPGQGLQFLFEYFSETQRNKGNFPGRFSGRQFSNSRSEMNVSTLELGDSALYLCASKKGGDTEAFFGQGTRLTVV.

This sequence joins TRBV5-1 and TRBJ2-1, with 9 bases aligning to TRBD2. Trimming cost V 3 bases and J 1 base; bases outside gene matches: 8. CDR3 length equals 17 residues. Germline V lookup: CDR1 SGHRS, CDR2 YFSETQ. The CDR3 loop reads CASSSGGGGVSYNEQFF. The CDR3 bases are TGCGCCAGCAGCTCCGGCGGCGGGGGGGTTTCCTACAATGAGCAGTTCTTC.

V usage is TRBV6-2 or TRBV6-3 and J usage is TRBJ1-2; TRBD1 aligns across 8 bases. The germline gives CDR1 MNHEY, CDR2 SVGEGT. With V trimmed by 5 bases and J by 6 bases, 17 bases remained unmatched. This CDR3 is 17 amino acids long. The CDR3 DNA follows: TGTGCCAGCAGTGGACAGGGAACGAGCCACCTCGATGATGGCTACACCTTC. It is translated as CASSGQGTSHLDDGYTF.

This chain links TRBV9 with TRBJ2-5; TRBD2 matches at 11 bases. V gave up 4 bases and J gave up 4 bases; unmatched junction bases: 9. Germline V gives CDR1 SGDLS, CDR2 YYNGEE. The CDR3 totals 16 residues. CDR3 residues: CASSPDSGGAGETQYF. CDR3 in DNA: TGTGCCAGCAGCCCCGATAGCGGGGGGGCCGGAGAGACCCAGTACTTC.

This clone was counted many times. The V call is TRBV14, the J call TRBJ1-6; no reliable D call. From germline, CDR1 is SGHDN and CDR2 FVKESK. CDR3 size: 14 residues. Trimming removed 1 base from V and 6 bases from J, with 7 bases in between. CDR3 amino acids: CASSQVAVNSPLHF. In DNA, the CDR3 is TGTGCCAGCAGCCAAGTGGCAGTTAATTCACCCCTCCACTTT.

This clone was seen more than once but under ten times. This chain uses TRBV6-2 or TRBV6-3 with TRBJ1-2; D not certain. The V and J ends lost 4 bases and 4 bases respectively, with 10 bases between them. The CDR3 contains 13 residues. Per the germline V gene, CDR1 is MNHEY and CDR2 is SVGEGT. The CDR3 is CASSSIGVYGYTF. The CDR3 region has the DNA TGTGCCAGCAGTTCTATAGGAGTCTATGGCTACACCTTC.

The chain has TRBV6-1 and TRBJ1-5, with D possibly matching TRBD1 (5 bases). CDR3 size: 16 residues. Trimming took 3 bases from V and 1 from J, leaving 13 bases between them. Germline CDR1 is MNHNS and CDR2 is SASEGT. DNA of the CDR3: TGTGCCAGCAGTGACTACGGGGGTGGAAGCAATCAGCCCCAGCATTTT. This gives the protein CASSDYGGGSNQPQHF.

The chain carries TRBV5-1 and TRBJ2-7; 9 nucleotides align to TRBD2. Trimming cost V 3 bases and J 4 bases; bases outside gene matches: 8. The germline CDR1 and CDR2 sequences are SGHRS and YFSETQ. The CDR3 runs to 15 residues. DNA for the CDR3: TGCGCCAGCAGCTCATCAGCGGGGGGACCTTACGAGCAGTACTTC. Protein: CASSSSAGGPYEQYF.

In DNA, the CDR3 is TGTGCCAGCAGTTCATCGGGGGGCGGGTCCTACAATGAGCAGTTCTTC. Translation gives CASSSSGGGSYNEQFF. The chain joins TRBV6-5 to TRBJ2-1; tentative D call: TRBD2 (7 bases). From germline, CDR1 is MNHEY and CDR2 SVGAGI. CDR3 length equals 16 residues. Trimming stripped 4 bases from V and 1 base from J, with 14 bases between.

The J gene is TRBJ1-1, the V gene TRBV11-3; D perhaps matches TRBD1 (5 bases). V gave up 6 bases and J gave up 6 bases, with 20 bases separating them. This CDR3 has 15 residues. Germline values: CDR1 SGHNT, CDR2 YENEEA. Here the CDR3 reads CASRRRTRPVPEAFF. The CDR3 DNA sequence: TGTGCCAGCAGGAGACGGACACGACCAGTCCCTGAAGCTTTCTTT. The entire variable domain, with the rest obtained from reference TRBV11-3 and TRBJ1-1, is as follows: EAGVVQSPRYKIIEKKQPVAFWCNPISGHNTLYWYLQNLGQGPELLIRYENEEAVDDSQLPKDRFSAERLKGVDSTLKIQPAELGDSAVYLCASRRRTRPVPEAFFGQGTRLTVV.

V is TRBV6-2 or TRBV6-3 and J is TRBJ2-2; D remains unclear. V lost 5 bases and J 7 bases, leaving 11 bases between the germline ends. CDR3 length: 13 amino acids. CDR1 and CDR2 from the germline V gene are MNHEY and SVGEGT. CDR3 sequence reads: CASSLNFHGELFF. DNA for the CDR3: TGTGCCAGCAGTCTAAACTTCCACGGGGAGCTGTTTTTT.

The CDR3 bases are TGTGCCACCAGTGATGGGACAGGGGGCGCAGGGGGCTACACCTTC. This sequence encodes CATSDGTGGAGGYTF. The gene calls are TRBV24-1 and TRBJ1-2; 12 bases are a match to TRBD1. This CDR3 has 15 residues. Germline V gives CDR1 KGHDR, CDR2 SFDVKD. V shed 3 bases, J shed 8 bases, and the junction held 6 bases outside the gene matches.

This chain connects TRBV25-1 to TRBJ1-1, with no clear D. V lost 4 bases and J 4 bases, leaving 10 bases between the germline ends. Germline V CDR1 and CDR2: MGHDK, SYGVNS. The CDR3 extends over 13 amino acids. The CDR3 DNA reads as TGTGCCAGCAGTGCCGGGTCCAGCACTGAAGCTTTCTTT. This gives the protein CASSAGSSTEAFF.

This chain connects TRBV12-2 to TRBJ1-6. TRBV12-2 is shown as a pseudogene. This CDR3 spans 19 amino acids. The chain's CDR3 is CASRSTSGTASPSNSPLHF. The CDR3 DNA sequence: TGTGCAAGTCGCTCTACATCGGGAACAGCTAGCCCATCTAATTCACCCCTCCACTTT.

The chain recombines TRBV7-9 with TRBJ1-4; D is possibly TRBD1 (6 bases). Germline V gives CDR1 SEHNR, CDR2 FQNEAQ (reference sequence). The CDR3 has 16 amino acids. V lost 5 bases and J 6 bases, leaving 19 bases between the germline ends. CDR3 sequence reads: CASSPPAGGRDEKLFF. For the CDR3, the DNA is TGTGCCAGCAGCCCCCCGGCGGGGGGGCGTGATGAAAAACTGTTTTTT.

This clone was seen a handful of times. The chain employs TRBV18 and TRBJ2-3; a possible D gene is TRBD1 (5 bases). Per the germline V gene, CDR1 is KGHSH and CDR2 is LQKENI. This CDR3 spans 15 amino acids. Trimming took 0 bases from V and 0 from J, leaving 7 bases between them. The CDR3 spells CASSPPGASTDTQYF. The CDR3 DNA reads TGTGCCAGCTCACCACCAGGGGCTAGCACAGATACGCAGTATTTT.

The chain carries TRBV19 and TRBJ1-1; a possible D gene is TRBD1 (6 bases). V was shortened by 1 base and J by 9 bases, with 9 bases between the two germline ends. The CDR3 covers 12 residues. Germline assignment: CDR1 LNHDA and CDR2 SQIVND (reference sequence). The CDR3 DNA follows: TGTGCCAGTAGTATAGCGACAGGACAAGCTTTCTTT. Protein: CASSIATGQAFF.

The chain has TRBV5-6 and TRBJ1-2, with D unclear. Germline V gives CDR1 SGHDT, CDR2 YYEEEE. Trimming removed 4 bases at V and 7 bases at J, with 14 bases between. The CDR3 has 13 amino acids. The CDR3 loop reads CASSAGSRGGYTF. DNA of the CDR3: TGTGCCAGCAGCGCCGGGTCCCGGGGTGGCTACACCTTC.

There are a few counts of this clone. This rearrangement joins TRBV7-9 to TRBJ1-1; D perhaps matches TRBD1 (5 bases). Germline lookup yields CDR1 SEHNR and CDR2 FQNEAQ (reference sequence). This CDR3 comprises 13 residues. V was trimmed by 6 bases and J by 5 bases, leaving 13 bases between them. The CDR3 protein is CASSSEGDTEAFF. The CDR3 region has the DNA TGTGCCAGCAGTTCTGAAGGGGATACTGAAGCTTTCTTT.

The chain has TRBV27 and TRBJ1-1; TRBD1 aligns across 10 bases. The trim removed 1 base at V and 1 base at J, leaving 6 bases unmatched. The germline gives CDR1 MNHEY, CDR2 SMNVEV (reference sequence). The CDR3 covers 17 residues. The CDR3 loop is CASSLWGTGAGNTEAFF. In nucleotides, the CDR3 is TGTGCCAGCAGTTTATGGGGGACAGGGGCGGGGAACACTGAAGCTTTCTTT.

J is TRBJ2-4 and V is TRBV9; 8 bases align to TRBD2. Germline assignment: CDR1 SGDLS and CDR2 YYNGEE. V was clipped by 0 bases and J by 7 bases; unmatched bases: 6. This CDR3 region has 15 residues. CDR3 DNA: TGTGCCAGCAGCGTAGGTGGTAGCGGGGTCAACATTCAGTACTTC. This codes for CASSVGGSGVNIQYF.

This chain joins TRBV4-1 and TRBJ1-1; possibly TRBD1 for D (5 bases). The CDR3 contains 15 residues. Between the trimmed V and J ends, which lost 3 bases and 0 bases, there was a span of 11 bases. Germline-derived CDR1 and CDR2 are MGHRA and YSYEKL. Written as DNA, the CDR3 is TGCGCCAGCAGCCAGGGGCCAGCCATGAACACTGAAGCTTTCTTT. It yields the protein CASSQGPAMNTEAFF.

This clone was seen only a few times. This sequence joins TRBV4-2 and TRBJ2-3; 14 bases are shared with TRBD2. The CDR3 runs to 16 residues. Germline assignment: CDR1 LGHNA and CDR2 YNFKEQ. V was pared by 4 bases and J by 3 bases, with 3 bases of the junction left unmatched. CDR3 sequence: CASSRLAGGETDTQYF. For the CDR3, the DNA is TGTGCCAGCAGCCGACTAGCGGGGGGGGAAACAGATACGCAGTATTTT.

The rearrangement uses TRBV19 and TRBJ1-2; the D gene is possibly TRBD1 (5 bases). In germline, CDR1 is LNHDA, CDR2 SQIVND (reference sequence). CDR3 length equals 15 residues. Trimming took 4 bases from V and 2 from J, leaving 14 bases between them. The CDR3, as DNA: TGTGCCAGTAGTACGACCGGAAACAGGAACTATGGCTACACCTTC. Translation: CASSTTGNRNYGYTF.

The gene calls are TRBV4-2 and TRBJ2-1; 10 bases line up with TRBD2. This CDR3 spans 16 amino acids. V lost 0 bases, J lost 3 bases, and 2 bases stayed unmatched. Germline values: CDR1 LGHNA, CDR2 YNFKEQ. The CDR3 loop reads CASSQEPSGGYNEQFF. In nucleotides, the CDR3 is TGTGCCAGCAGCCAAGAACCTAGCGGGGGCTACAATGAGCAGTTCTTC.

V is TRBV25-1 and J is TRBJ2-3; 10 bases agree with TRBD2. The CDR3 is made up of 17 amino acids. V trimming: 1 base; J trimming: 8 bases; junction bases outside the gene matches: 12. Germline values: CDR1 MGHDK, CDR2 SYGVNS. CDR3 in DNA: TGTGCCAGCAGTGAATGGGGGCCGGCTAGCGGGGGTGGTACGCAGTATTTT. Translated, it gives CASSEWGPASGGGTQYF.

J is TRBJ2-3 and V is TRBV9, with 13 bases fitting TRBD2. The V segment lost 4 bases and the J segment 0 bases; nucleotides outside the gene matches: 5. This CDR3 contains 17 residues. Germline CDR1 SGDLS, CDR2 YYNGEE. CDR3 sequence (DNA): TGTGCCAGCAGCTCCACGACTAGCGGGGGGAGCACAGATACGCAGTATTTT. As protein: CASSSTTSGGSTDTQYF.